The 27 T cell receptor beta chains reported below all come from one sample, sequenced in a study of shared clonotypes between healthy human individuals. Sequencing used immunoSEQ multiplex PCR; TCRdb keeps in-frame clones, though not all of them. This table has about 560,000 clones, roughly 72% appearing once. Sequenced input: PBMCs. These receptor sequences come from a woman in her forties in good health. Some clones in this sample may be carry-over from other donors' samples.

The V gene is TRBV14, the J gene TRBJ2-3; 7 bases fit TRBD2. The CDR3 runs to 15 residues. Germline values: CDR1 SGHDN, CDR2 FVKESK. J lost 1 base, V lost 4 bases, and 5 bases had no gene match. The CDR3 protein is CASSPGSGRTDTQYF. CDR3 sequence (DNA): TGTGCCAGCAGCCCCGGTAGCGGGCGCACAGATACGCAGTATTTT.

V gene TRBV28 combines with J gene TRBJ2-6; D gene ambiguous. This CDR3 region has 15 residues. Trimming left V 3 bases short and J 1 base short, with 7 bases between. The germline V gene encodes CDR1 MDHEN and CDR2 SYDVKM. The CDR3 is CASSFEASGANVLTF. In DNA, the CDR3 is TGTGCCAGCAGTTTCGAAGCATCTGGGGCCAACGTCCTGACTTTC.

CDR3 sequence: CASSPGLNQPQHF. CDR3 nucleotide sequence: TGTGCCAGTAGTCCGGGACTCAATCAGCCCCAGCATTTT. The rearrangement joins TRBV19 to TRBJ1-5; maybe TRBD1 (5 bases). The CDR3 sequence is 13 residues long. V was shortened by 5 bases and J by 3 bases, with 8 bases between the two germline ends. Germline V gives CDR1 LNHDA, CDR2 SQIVND (reference sequence).

J is TRBJ2-5 and V is TRBV7-9; no firm D call. Trimming left V 3 bases short and J 8 bases short, with 10 bases between. The CDR3 sequence is 12 residues long. CDR1 is SEHNR, CDR2 FQNEAQ, per germline (reference sequence). CDR3 nucleotide sequence: TGTGCCAGCAGCTTCCTGGACCGTACCCAGTACTTC. It specifies CASSFLDRTQYF. The variable domain in full, completed from reference TRBV7-9 and TRBJ2-5, reads DTGVSQNPRHKITKRGQNVTFRCDPISEHNRLYWYRQTLGQGPEFLTYFQNEAQLEKSRLLSDRFSAERPKGSFSTLEIQRTEQGDSAMYLCASSFLDRTQYFGPGTRLLVL.

The V gene is TRBV4-1, the J gene TRBJ2-3; D is ambiguous. The V gene's germline CDR1 is MGHRA and CDR2 YSYEKL. This CDR3 region has 16 residues. The ends were cut back, 0 bases at V and 0 bases at J, with 10 bases in the middle. The DNA for the CDR3 is TGCGCCAGCAGCCAAGATAGAGGCAGAAGCACAGATACGCAGTATTTT. Encoded protein: CASSQDRGRSTDTQYF.

This clone has a single count. The J gene is TRBJ2-6, the V gene TRBV30; TRBD2 might be the D (5 bases). CDR1 GTSNPN and CDR2 SVGIG come from the germline V gene (reference sequence). V lost 6 bases, J lost 2 bases, and 11 bases lay in between. CDR3 length: 14 residues. The CDR3 DNA reads as TGTGCCTGCCAGGTCGGGACTGGGGCCAACGTCCTGACTTTC. Translated, it gives CACQVGTGANVLTF.

The chain has TRBV9 and TRBJ2-1, with no clear D. CDR1 SGDLS and CDR2 YYNGEE come from the germline V gene. V was trimmed by 4 bases and J by 0 bases, leaving 11 bases between them. The length of the CDR3 is 15 residues. CDR3 loop: CASSPQPLSYNEQFF. Written as DNA, the CDR3 is TGTGCCAGCAGCCCCCAACCTCTCTCCTACAATGAGCAGTTCTTC.

The chain links TRBV4-1 to TRBJ1-1; 11 bases are shared with TRBD1. The germline V gene has CDR1 MGHRA and CDR2 YSYEKL. This CDR3 has 15 residues. The trim removed 4 bases at V and 5 bases at J, leaving 6 bases unmatched. This CDR3 is CASSPRTGGRTEAFF. The CDR3 nucleotides read TGCGCCAGCAGCCCTCGGACAGGGGGCAGGACTGAAGCTTTCTTT.

This sequence joins TRBV5-1 and TRBJ2-5; no reliable D call. CDR3 length: 16 residues. Per the germline V gene, CDR1 is SGHRS and CDR2 is YFSETQ. The V end was cut by 0 bases, the J end by 4 bases, with 16 bases between. The chain's CDR3 is CASSLAGGTSGETQYF. Here the CDR3 DNA reads TGCGCCAGCAGCTTGGCGGGTGGAACTTCGGGAGAGACCCAGTACTTC.

For the CDR3, the DNA is TGTGCCATCAGGGCGGACAGGGGCTATGGCTACACCTTC. This encodes CAIRADRGYGYTF. This rearrangement joins TRBV10-3 to TRBJ1-2, with TRBD1 matching 9 bases. In germline, CDR1 is ENHRY, CDR2 SYGVKD. J lost 4 bases, V lost 6 bases, and 3 bases had no gene match. The CDR3 length is 13 residues.

The CDR3: CASSLARDLPGYTF. The CDR3 DNA sequence: TGTGCCAGCAGTTTAGCCAGGGATTTACCTGGCTACACCTTC. The chain combines TRBV28 with TRBJ1-2, with D perhaps matching TRBD1 (5 bases). This CDR3 comprises 14 residues. V was shortened by 2 bases and J by 7 bases, with 14 bases between the two germline ends. CDR1 and CDR2 from the germline V gene are MDHEN and SYDVKM.

V and J are TRBV5-1 and TRBJ1-4; 7 bases are shared with TRBD1. The V gene's germline CDR1 is SGHRS and CDR2 YFSETQ. V lost 3 bases and J lost 7; bases outside the gene matches: 9. The CDR3 length is 15 residues. This chain's CDR3 is CASSSEEGASEKLFF. CDR3 nucleotides: TGCGCCAGCAGCTCAGAAGAGGGGGCTTCTGAAAAACTGTTTTTT.

Ten or more counts support this clone. A much larger clone sits a single nucleotide away, making a read error possible. The V gene is TRBV5-1, the J gene TRBJ2-2; weak D call: TRBD1 (6 bases). Deletions cut 4 bases from V and 5 bases from J, with 6 bases between. The CDR3 has 12 amino acids. Germline CDR1 is SGHRS and CDR2 is YFSETQ. Here the CDR3 reads CASSQGTGELFF. The CDR3 DNA reads TGCGCCAGCAGCCAGGGGACCGGGGAGCTGTTTTTT.

This chain uses TRBV28 with TRBJ2-7, with TRBD2 identical over 12 bases. Germline values: CDR1 MDHEN, CDR2 SYDVKM. The CDR3 runs to 15 residues. Unmatched junction bases numbered 5, after V lost 5 bases and J lost 3 bases. In DNA, the CDR3 is TGTGCCAGCAGTCCCCGACTAGCGGGAGTCTACGAGCAGTACTTC. Protein sequence: CASSPRLAGVYEQYF.

The V call is TRBV5-4, the J call TRBJ2-6; D unclear. The CDR3 consists of 15 residues. From germline, CDR1 is SGHNT and CDR2 YYREEE (reference sequence). The germline V and J ends were trimmed by 4 bases and 1 base, with 9 bases remaining between them. The CDR3 nucleotides are TGTGCCAGCAGCCCTGAAATTTCTGGGGCCAACGTCCTGACTTTC. This encodes CASSPEISGANVLTF.

This clone was seen more than once but under ten times. V is TRBV29-1 and J is TRBJ2-1; no firm D call. Trimming cost V 4 bases and J 4 bases, with 5 bases left between them. This CDR3 comprises 11 residues. Germline V gene lookup returns CDR1 SQVTM and CDR2 ANQGSEA. DNA of the CDR3: TGCAGCGTTGTAACGTACAATGAGCAGTTCTTC. Translating gives CSVVTYNEQFF.

The J gene is TRBJ2-7, the V gene TRBV7-2, with D possibly matching TRBD1 (6 bases). Per the germline V gene, CDR1 is SGHTA and CDR2 is FQGNSA. V lost 1 base, J lost 4 bases, and 11 bases lay in between. The CDR3 totals 14 residues. The CDR3 reads CASSLDTGMYEQYF. The CDR3 DNA follows: TGTGCCAGCAGCTTAGATACAGGGATGTACGAGCAGTACTTC.

This chain connects TRBV7-3 to TRBJ2-7, with 9 bases fitting TRBD1. Looked up from germline, CDR1 is SGHTA and CDR2 is FQGTGA. The CDR3 length is 14 residues. V gave up 5 bases and J gave up 5 bases; unmatched junction bases: 7. The DNA for the CDR3 is TGTGCCAGCAGCGCCGGGACAGGGAACGACGAGCAGTACTTC. It translates to CASSAGTGNDEQYF.

This rearrangement joins TRBV2 to TRBJ1-4, with D perhaps TRBD1 (5 bases). Trimming took off 7 bases at V and 5 bases at J, with 11 bases between the two ends. Per germline, CDR1 SNHLY and CDR2 FYNNEI. The CDR3 extends over 13 amino acids. The chain's CDR3 is CASNRQKNEKLFF. The CDR3 coding sequence is TGTGCCAGCAACCGACAGAAGAATGAAAAACTGTTTTTT.

Comment on this clone: A read error may produce the germline difference seen at one junction end. The genes are TRBV6-5 and TRBJ1-2, with D unclear. Germline CDR1 reads MNHEY; CDR2 reads SVGAGI. This CDR3 spans 13 amino acids. The chain's CDR3 is CASRKLSDILDLF. The CDR3 nucleotides read TGTGCCAGCAGGAAGTTATCGGATATCTTGGACCTCTTC.

On this clone: One end of the junction is discordant with germline, which a read error may explain. The CDR3 DNA sequence: TGCAGCGTCGAAAGGGGCGGCCGGAGCGACTTC. It translates to CSVERGGRSDF. The chain is built from TRBV29-1 and TRBJ2-4, with D maybe TRBD1 (5 bases). In germline, CDR1 is SQVTM, CDR2 ANQGSEA. This CDR3 is 11 amino acids long.

The V call is TRBV28, the J call TRBJ1-5; D remains ambiguous. This CDR3 is 12 amino acids long. V lost 5 bases and J 3 bases, leaving 5 bases between the germline ends. Germline CDR1 reads MDHEN; CDR2 reads SYDVKM. The CDR3 loop is CASSPDNQPQHF. The CDR3 coding sequence is TGTGCCAGCAGTCCAGACAATCAGCCCCAGCATTTT.

V and J are TRBV9 and TRBJ1-6; possibly TRBD1 for D (6 bases). Germline CDR1 and CDR2: SGDLS and YYNGEE. Trimming stripped 2 bases from V and 8 bases from J, with 17 bases between. This CDR3 is 16 amino acids long. CDR3 protein: CASSVAGGPGDSPLHF. For the CDR3, the DNA is TGTGCCAGCAGCGTCGCGGGGGGGCCCGGGGATTCACCCCTCCACTTT.

This chain links TRBV4-2 with TRBJ1-1, with D perhaps TRBD1 (6 bases). The germline V gene encodes CDR1 LGHNA and CDR2 YNFKEQ. CDR3 length: 16 residues. V was pared by 0 bases and J by 5 bases, with 16 bases between. For the CDR3, the DNA is TGTGCCAGCAGCCAAGACGGCGCGGGGGCGCGGACTGAAGCTTTCTTT. Amino acid sequence: CASSQDGAGARTEAFF.

As for this clone: Other DNA sequences in this sample translate to the same CDR3. J is TRBJ2-5 and V is TRBV7-2; D is unresolved. V lost 1 base to trimming and J lost 2 bases, with 5 bases between them. The CDR3 is made up of 13 amino acids. The germline V gene encodes CDR1 SGHTA and CDR2 FQGNSA. This CDR3 reads CASSLVGQETQYF. CDR3 sequence (DNA): TGTGCCAGCAGCTTAGTAGGGCAAGAGACCCAGTACTTC.

This clone appeared once. The chain has TRBV5-1 and TRBJ2-5; the D is unclear. Judging by the DNA end, TRBJ2-7 fits better; the J call may be wrong. Germline-derived CDR1 and CDR2 are SGHRS and YFSETQ. CDR3 length equals 13 residues. The CDR3 protein is CASSLEGWSEQYF. CDR3 in DNA: TGCGCCAGCAGCTTGGAAGGATGGTCCGAGCAGTACTTC.

V and J are TRBV7-2 and TRBJ1-5; D not certain. Germline V CDR1 and CDR2: SGHTA, FQGNSA. Trimming shortened V by 1 base and J by 0 bases, and 13 bases separated the two germline ends. The CDR3 is 17 residues long. The CDR3 DNA reads TGTGCCAGCAGCTTAGTGGTTGGGGTGTATAGCAATCAGCCCCAGCATTTT. Residues: CASSLVVGVYSNQPQHF.